Below are 25 T cell receptor beta chains sequenced from a single sample in a study of CD8+CD57+ T cells in acquired aplastic anemia. CDR3 and TCR beta VDJ profiling relied on a genomic DNA template. TCRdb ran MiXCR on the reads and lists one entry per CDR3 protein. The table lists around 150,000 distinct CDR3 sequences, roughly 40% of them singletons. Source material: sorted CD4+, CD8+, or CD8+CD57+ T cells (not recorded which) from PBMCs. Receptors were obtained from a human donor in good health.

CDR3 amino acids: CASNRGIRTGMPKDEKLFF. CDR3 nucleotide sequence: TGTGCCAGCAACAGAGGGATACGGACAGGGATGCCCAAGGATGAAAAACTGTTTTTT. This sequence joins TRBV11-2 and TRBJ1-4, with 8 bases that match TRBD1. The CDR3 has 19 residues. V lost 7 bases to trimming and J lost 6 bases; unmatched junction nucleotides: 22. CDR1 is SGHAT and CDR2 is FQNNGV in the germline V gene.

This clonotype was picked up a small number of times. This rearrangement joins TRBV29-1 to TRBJ2-7; D remains unclear. Germline V gene data show CDR1 as SQVTM and CDR2 as ANQGSEA. The CDR3 loop spans 14 amino acids. Trimming pared 5 bases from V and 5 bases from J, leaving 19 bases between. The CDR3 DNA sequence: TGCAGCGTTCAACGCGGTAACCGTGCGAACGAGCAGTACTTC. Its protein is CSVQRGNRANEQYF.

This clonotype was seen at least ten times. The chain uses TRBV5-4 and TRBJ2-7; no clear D. The V gene's germline CDR1 is SGHNT and CDR2 YYREEE (reference sequence). CDR3 length: 16 residues. Trimming shortened V by 0 bases and J by 4 bases, and 17 bases separated the two germline ends. CDR3 in DNA: TGTGCCAGCAGCTTGGGGATGGTGTCCACACGTTACGAGCAGTACTTC. It codes for CASSLGMVSTRYEQYF.

This clonotype was recorded a few times. The V and J genes are TRBV5-4 and TRBJ2-7; 8 bases are a match to TRBD2. The germline V gene has CDR1 SGHNT and CDR2 YYREEE (reference sequence). CDR3 size: 17 residues. The J segment lost 2 bases and the V segment lost 3 bases, leaving 13 bases of the junction unmatched. In DNA form, the CDR3 reads TGTGCCAGCAGCTCGGGGGGGCTAGCGGATACCCCCTACGAGCAGTACTTC. It translates to CASSSGGLADTPYEQYF. The whole variable domain, remainder taken from reference TRBV5-4 and TRBJ2-7, is ETGVTQSPTHLIKTRGQQVTLRCSSQSGHNTVSWYQQALGQGPQFIFQYYREEENGRGNFPPRFSGLQFPNYSSELNVNALELDDSALYLCASSSGGLADTPYEQYFGPGTRLTVT.

This clonotype was seen ten or more times. The genes are TRBV24-1 and TRBJ2-1; 8 nucleotides match TRBD2. Germline assignment: CDR1 KGHDR and CDR2 SFDVKD. The ends lost 5 bases at V and 9 bases at J; junction bases unmatched: 8. The CDR3 consists of 14 residues. CDR3 in amino acids: CATSVSGGGGEQFF. The CDR3, as DNA: TGTGCCACCAGTGTTTCGGGGGGGGGTGGTGAGCAGTTCTTC.

This clonotype came up a few times. J is TRBJ2-5 and V is TRBV20-1, with 9 bases lining up with TRBD2. The CDR3 covers 15 residues. CDR1 is DFQATT and CDR2 is SNEGSKA in the germline V gene (reference sequence). The junction had 7 bases not matched to a gene; V was cut back by 1 base and J by 4 bases. The CDR3, as DNA: TGCAGTGCTAGAGTGTTTACTAGCGGGTCAGAGACCCAGTACTTC. It is translated as CSARVFTSGSETQYF.

This clonotype was seen repeatedly, ten times or more. This chain joins TRBV6-1 and TRBJ2-7, with 10 positions matching TRBD2. Unmatched junction bases numbered 12, after V lost 6 bases and J lost 4 bases. The V gene's germline CDR1 is MNHNS and CDR2 SASEGT. CDR3 length: 16 amino acids. CDR3 coding DNA: TGTGCCAGCAGCCCCCCAGGACTAGCGGAGAAATACGAGCAGTACTTC. This gives the protein CASSPPGLAEKYEQYF.

The chain links TRBV2 to TRBJ2-5, with D uncertain. Trimming pared 1 base from V and 5 bases from J, leaving 11 bases between. The CDR3 length is 14 residues. The germline gives CDR1 SNHLY, CDR2 FYNNEI. CDR3 sequence (DNA): TGTGCCAGCAGTGAAGAACAATTCGGGGAGACCCAGTACTTC. Amino acid sequence: CASSEEQFGETQYF. The whole variable domain, remainder taken from reference TRBV2 and TRBJ2-5, is EPEVTQTPSHQVTQMGQEVILRCVPISNHLYFYWYRQILGQKVEFLVSFYNNEISEKSEIFDDQFSVERPDGSNFTLKIRSTKLEDSAMYFCASSEEQFGETQYFGPGTRLLVL.

This clonotype was counted only a few times. The V call is TRBV5-5, the J call TRBJ1-2; possibly TRBD1 for D (6 bases). Trimming shortened V by 1 base and J by 2 bases, and 15 bases separated the two germline ends. There are 16 residues in the CDR3. Germline lookup yields CDR1 SGHKS and CDR2 YYEKEE (reference sequence). The DNA for the CDR3 is TGTGCCAGCAGCTTGTGGCCGGGGGCCCGCAACTATGGCTACACCTTC. Its protein product is CASSLWPGARNYGYTF.

The J gene is TRBJ2-5, the V gene TRBV2; TRBD1 or TRBD2 may be the D gene (5 bases each). Trimming pared 6 bases from V and 5 bases from J, leaving 22 bases between. This CDR3 contains 16 residues. From germline, CDR1 is SNHLY and CDR2 FYNNEI. CDR3 DNA: TGTGCCAGCAGAGATTCCGACGGGGCCGAGTTGGAGACCCAGTACTTC. Translated: CASRDSDGAELETQYF.

This clonotype has only a few counts. The chain employs TRBV20-1 and TRBJ2-2; D is possibly TRBD2 (7 bases). With 6 bases removed from V and 4 bases from J, the gap between germline ends came to 27 bases. Germline CDR1 reads DFQATT; CDR2 reads SNEGSKA (reference sequence). The CDR3 extends over 18 amino acids. Here the CDR3 reads CSALGGHRGALGTGELFF. For the CDR3, the DNA is TGCAGTGCCTTGGGGGGACACCGGGGGGCTTTGGGCACCGGGGAGCTGTTTTTT.

This clonotype has a count of ten or more. The V and J genes are TRBV20-1 and TRBJ2-7, with TRBD2 matching 7 bases. Germline assignment: CDR1 DFQATT and CDR2 SNEGSKA (reference sequence). Trimming took 4 bases from V and 2 from J; bases not matched to a gene: 5. The CDR3 has 13 residues. Written as DNA, the CDR3 is TGCAGTGCTATTCGCGGGGGAGCCTACGAGCAGTACTTC. This translates into CSAIRGGAYEQYF.

As for this clonotype: It may be a read error: a sequence one base away is much more abundant. The V call is TRBV14, the J call TRBJ1-2; D is possibly TRBD1 (5 bases). V dropped 1 base and J dropped 2 bases, with 11 bases sitting between them. Per the germline V gene, CDR1 is SGHDN and CDR2 is FVKESK. The CDR3 sequence is 15 residues long. CDR3 bases: TGTGCCAGCAGCCAAGGTGTGGGGGGGAACTATGGCTACACCTTC. Translation gives CASSQGVGGNYGYTF.

This clonotype was seen ten or more times. This rearrangement joins TRBV7-8 to TRBJ1-1, with a possible D match to TRBD1 (5 bases). The CDR3 sequence is 14 residues long. Germline CDR1 and CDR2: SGHVS and FQNEAQ. With 0 bases removed from V and 2 bases from J, the gap between germline ends came to 7 bases. CDR3 region: CASSLATGNTEAFF. CDR3 in DNA: TGTGCCAGCAGCTTAGCTACAGGTAACACTGAAGCTTTCTTT.

CDR3 protein: CASSKGRGQQETQYF. In nucleotides, the CDR3 is TGTGCCAGCAGCAAAGGGAGGGGCCAGCAAGAGACCCAGTACTTC. This chain joins TRBV7-6 and TRBJ2-5, with 7 bases aligning to TRBD2. Germline CDR1 and CDR2: SGHVS and FNYEAQ. CDR3 length: 15 residues. V trimming: 5 bases; J trimming: 2 bases; junction bases outside the gene matches: 8. The variable domain in full, completed from reference TRBV7-6 and TRBJ2-5, reads GAGVSQSPRYKVTKRGQDVALRCDPISGHVSLYWYRQALGQGPEFLTYFNYEAQQDKSGLPNDRFSAERPEGSISTLTIQRTEQRDSAMYRCASSKGRGQQETQYFGPGTRLLVL.

The J gene is TRBJ2-7, the V gene TRBV19; TRBD1 aligns across 7 bases. The CDR3 extends over 15 amino acids. Germline lookup yields CDR1 LNHDA and CDR2 SQIVND (reference sequence). V shed 5 bases, J shed 5 bases, and the junction held 12 bases outside the gene matches. Here the CDR3 DNA reads TGTGCCAGTAGTTCCTTAGAGGGACAGAACAACGAGCAGTACTTC. Its protein is CASSSLEGQNNEQYF.

This clonotype appeared many times. This sequence joins TRBV24-1 and TRBJ2-3, with D uncertain. V lost 4 bases and J 1 base, leaving 5 bases between the germline ends. Germline V gene lookup returns CDR1 KGHDR and CDR2 SFDVKD. This CDR3 comprises 13 residues. In DNA form, the CDR3 reads TGTGCCACCAGTGAAAGCGGCACAGATACGCAGTATTTT. It yields the protein CATSESGTDTQYF.

This clonotype appeared many times. This chain connects TRBV7-9 to TRBJ1-3, with 7 positions matching TRBD1. The germline V gene encodes CDR1 SEHNR and CDR2 FQNEAQ (reference sequence). The CDR3 runs 14 residues. The V gene end was trimmed by 5 bases and the J gene end by 2 bases; junction bases not matched to a gene: 3. For the CDR3, the DNA is TGTGCCAGCAGCGCCGGGACAGCTGGAAACACCATATATTTT. Translating it yields CASSAGTAGNTIYF.

The CDR3 coding sequence is TGTGCCAGCAGCTTCGGGGGCGGGTATGGCTACACCTTC. Protein product: CASSFGGGYGYTF. The rearrangement joins TRBV7-9 to TRBJ1-2; the D gene is possibly TRBD1 (6 bases). CDR3 size: 13 residues. CDR1 is SEHNR, CDR2 FQNEAQ, per germline (reference sequence). V lost 3 bases and J lost 5, with 10 bases in between.

About this clonotype itself: Its ends do not fully match the called genes, so a read error is possible. This chain connects TRBV20-1 to TRBJ2-7; D gene unclear. The germline CDR1 and CDR2 sequences are DFQATT and SNEGSKA (reference sequence). CDR3 length: 15 amino acids. The CDR3, as DNA: TGCAGTCTAGAGGAGCCAGCCCTACTCTCCTACGGGCAGTACTTC. It specifies CSLEEPALLSYGQYF.

The V and J genes are TRBV29-1 and TRBJ2-7; possibly TRBD2 for D (5 bases). This CDR3 contains 13 residues. Germline CDR1 is SQVTM and CDR2 is ANQGSEA. V was shortened by 8 bases and J by 5 bases, with 19 bases between the two germline ends. The DNA of the CDR3 is TGCAGCACGGACCCTGTTTGGGGAGACGAGCAGTACTTC. It codes for CSTDPVWGDEQYF.

V gene TRBV27 combines with J gene TRBJ1-2; D call uncertain. The CDR3 has 13 residues. Between the trimmed V and J ends, which lost 4 bases and 4 bases, there was a span of 10 bases. CDR1 and CDR2 (germline): MNHEY, SMNVEV (reference sequence). CDR3 in amino acids: CASSYGRSYGYTF. CDR3 nucleotides: TGTGCCAGCAGTTACGGCAGGAGCTATGGCTACACCTTC.

There are many counts of this clonotype. The CDR3 DNA reads TGCAGTGTAGGATCAAACTATGGCTACACCTTC. This codes for CSVGSNYGYTF. V is TRBV20-1 and J is TRBJ1-2, with unresolved D. CDR3 length equals 11 residues. Between the trimmed V and J ends, which lost 7 bases and 2 bases, there was a span of 8 bases. Germline assignment: CDR1 DFQATT and CDR2 SNEGSKA (reference sequence).

J is TRBJ1-2 and V is TRBV28, with 7 positions matching TRBD1. V was pared by 4 bases and J by 5 bases, with 4 bases of the junction left unmatched. Germline V gives CDR1 MDHEN, CDR2 SYDVKM. This CDR3 region has 13 residues. The CDR3 reads CASSSGQIYGYTF. CDR3 bases: TGTGCCAGCAGTTCGGGACAGATATATGGCTACACCTTC.

The gene calls are TRBV7-2 and TRBJ2-7; D gene uncertain. V was cut by 4 bases and J by 2 bases, with 15 bases left in between. CDR1 and CDR2 from the germline V gene are SGHTA and FQGNSA. The CDR3 sequence is 15 residues long. The CDR3, as DNA: TGTGCCAGCAGCTCCATACAGACACATACCTACGAGCAGTACTTC. Its protein is CASSSIQTHTYEQYF.